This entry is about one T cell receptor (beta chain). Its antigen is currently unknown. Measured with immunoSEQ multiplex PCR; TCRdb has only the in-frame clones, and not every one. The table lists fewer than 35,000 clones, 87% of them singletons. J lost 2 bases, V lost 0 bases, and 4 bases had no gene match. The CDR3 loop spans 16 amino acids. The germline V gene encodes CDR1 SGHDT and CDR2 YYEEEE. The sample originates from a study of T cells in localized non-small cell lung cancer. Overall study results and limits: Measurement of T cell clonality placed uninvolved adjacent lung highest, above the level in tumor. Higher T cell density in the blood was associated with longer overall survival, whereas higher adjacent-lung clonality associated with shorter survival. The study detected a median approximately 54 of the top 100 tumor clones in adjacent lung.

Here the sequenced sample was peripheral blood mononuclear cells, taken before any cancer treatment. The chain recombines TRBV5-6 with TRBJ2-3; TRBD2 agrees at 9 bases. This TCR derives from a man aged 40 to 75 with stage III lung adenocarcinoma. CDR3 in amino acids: CASSLGGTSNTDTQYF. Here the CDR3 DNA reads TGTGCCAGCAGCTTGGGGGGGACTAGCAACACAGATACGCAGTATTTT.